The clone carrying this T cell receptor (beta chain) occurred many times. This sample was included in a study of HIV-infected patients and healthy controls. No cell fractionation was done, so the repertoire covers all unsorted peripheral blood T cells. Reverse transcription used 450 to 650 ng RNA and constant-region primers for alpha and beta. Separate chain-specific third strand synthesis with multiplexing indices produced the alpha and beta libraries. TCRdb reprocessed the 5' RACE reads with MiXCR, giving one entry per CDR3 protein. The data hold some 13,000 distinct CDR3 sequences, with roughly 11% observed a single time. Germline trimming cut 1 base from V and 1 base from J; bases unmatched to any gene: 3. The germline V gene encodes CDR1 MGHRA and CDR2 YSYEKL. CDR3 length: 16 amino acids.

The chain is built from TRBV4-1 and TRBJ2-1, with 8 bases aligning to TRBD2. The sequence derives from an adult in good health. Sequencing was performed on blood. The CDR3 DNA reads TGCGCCAGCAGCCAAGTGTCTAGCGGGTCCTACAATGAGCAGTTCTTC. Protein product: CASSQVSSGSYNEQFF.